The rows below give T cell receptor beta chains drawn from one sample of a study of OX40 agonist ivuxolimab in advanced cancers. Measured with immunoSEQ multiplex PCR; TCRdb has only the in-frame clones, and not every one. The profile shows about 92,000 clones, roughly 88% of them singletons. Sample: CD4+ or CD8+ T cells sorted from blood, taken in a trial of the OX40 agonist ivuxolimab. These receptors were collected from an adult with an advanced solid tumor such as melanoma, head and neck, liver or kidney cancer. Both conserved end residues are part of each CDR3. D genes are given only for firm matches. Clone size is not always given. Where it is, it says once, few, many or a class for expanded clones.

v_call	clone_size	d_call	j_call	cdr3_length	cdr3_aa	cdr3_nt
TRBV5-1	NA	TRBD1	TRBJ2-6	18	CASSFLGTGGSGANVLTF	TGCGCCAGCAGCTTTCTAGGGACAGGGGGCTCTGGGGCCAACGTCCTGACTTTC
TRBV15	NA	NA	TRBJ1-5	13	CATSRGRDQPQHF	TGTGCCACCAGCAGAGGGCGGGATCAGCCCCAGCATTTT
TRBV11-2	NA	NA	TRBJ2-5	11	CASTRQETQYF	TGTGCCAGCACCCGTCAAGAGACCCAGTACTTC
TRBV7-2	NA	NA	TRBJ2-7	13	CASSSGQSYEQYF	TGTGCCAGCTCGAGTGGACAGAGCTACGAGCAGTACTTC
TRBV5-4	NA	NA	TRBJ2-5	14	CASSLAGQQETQYF	TGTGCCAGCAGCTTGGCCGGACAGCAAGAGACCCAGTACTTC
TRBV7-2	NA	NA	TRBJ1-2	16	CASSLEGQGTNYGYTF	TGTGCCAGCAGCTTAGAGGGTCAGGGGACTAACTATGGCTACACCTTC
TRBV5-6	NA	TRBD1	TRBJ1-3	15	CASSATGLTGNTIYF	TGTGCCAGCAGCGCGACAGGGCTAACTGGAAACACCATATATTTT
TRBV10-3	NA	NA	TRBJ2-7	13	CAISEGGGEKQYF	TGTGCCATCAGTGAGGGGGGAGGAGAGAAGCAGTACTTC
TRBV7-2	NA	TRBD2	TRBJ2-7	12	CATGLETGEQYF	TGTGCTACGGGACTAGAAACTGGCGAGCAGTACTTC
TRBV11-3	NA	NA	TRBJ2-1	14	CASSLTRGSNEQFF	TGTGCCAGCAGCTTGACCCGGGGTAGTAATGAGCAGTTCTTC
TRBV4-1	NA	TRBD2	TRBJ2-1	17	CASRDPWTSGSYNEQFF	TGCGCCAGCAGGGACCCTTGGACTAGCGGTTCCTACAATGAGCAGTTCTTC
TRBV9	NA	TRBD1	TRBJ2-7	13	CASSVWGQGGQYF	TGTGCCAGCAGCGTATGGGGACAGGGCGGGCAGTACTTC
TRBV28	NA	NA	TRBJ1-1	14	CASSLWGRNTEAFF	TGTGCCAGCAGTTTATGGGGGAGAAACACTGAAGCTTTCTTT
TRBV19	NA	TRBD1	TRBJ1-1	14	CASSIGQGFAEAFF	TGTGCCAGTAGTATAGGACAGGGGTTCGCTGAAGCTTTCTTT
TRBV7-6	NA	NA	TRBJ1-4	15	CASSLNQGGVEKLFF	TGTGCCAGCAGCTTAAATCAAGGAGGGGTAGAAAAACTGTTTTTT
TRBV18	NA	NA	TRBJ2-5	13	CASSPSTVETQYF	TGTGCCAGCTCACCATCCACAGTTGAGACCCAGTACTTC
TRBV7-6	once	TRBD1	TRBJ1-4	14	CASSSTGGREKLFF	TGTGCCAGCAGCTCAACAGGGGGTCGAGAAAAACTGTTTTTT
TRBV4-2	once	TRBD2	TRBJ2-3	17	CASSQDGASGSPDTQYF	TGTGCCAGCAGCCAAGATGGGGCTAGCGGGAGTCCAGATACGCAGTATTTT
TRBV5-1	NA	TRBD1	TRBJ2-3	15	CASSWRTGGTDTQYF	TGCGCCAGCAGCTGGCGGACAGGGGGCACAGATACGCAGTATTTT
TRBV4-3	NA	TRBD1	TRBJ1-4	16	CASSQGTGPTNEKLFF	TGCGCCAGCAGCCAAGGGACAGGACCAACTAATGAAAAACTGTTTTTT
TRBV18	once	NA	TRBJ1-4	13	CASSRRGEEKLFF	TGTGCCAGCTCACGAAGGGGGGAGGAAAAACTGTTTTTT
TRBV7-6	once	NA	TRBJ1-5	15	CASSLATGSAQPQHF	TGTGCCAGCAGCTTAGCAACTGGGTCCGCTCAGCCCCAGCATTTT
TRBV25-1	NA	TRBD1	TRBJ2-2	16	CASSDWAGGNTGELFF	TGTGCCAGCAGTGATTGGGCAGGGGGCAACACCGGGGAGCTGTTTTTT
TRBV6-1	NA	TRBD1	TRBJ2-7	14	CASRLDRVGGEQYF	TGTGCCAGCAGGTTGGACAGGGTCGGGGGCGAGCAGTACTTC
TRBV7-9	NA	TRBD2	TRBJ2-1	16	CASSEGTSGSYNEQFF	TGTGCCAGCAGCGAAGGGACTAGCGGATCCTACAATGAGCAGTTCTTC
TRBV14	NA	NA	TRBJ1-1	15	CASSQGLVIGTEAFF	TGTGCCAGCAGCCAAGGCTTGGTAATTGGTACTGAAGCTTTCTTT
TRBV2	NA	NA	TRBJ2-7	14	CASSVRGVTYEQYF	TGTGCCAGCAGTGTTCGGGGTGTGACCTACGAGCAGTACTTC
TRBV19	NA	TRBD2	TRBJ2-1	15	CASSIRGLAGNEQFF	TGTGCCAGTAGTATCCGGGGACTAGCGGGCAATGAGCAGTTCTTC
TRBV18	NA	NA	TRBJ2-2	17	CASSPRGGGSNTGELFF	TGTGCCAGCTCACCACGTGGAGGGGGCTCGAACACCGGGGAGCTGTTTTTT